This paragraph reports one T cell receptor (beta chain). What antigen it recognizes has not been identified. No base-level quality is on record; no much larger clone is a single base apart. This specimen comes from a study of cytomegalovirus exposure and HLA in healthy donors listed by TCRdb under 2017. For the study in its entirety: According to an earlier analysis of 450 to 650 of the donors, about 190 million T cells yielded 95 million to 140 million unique TCR beta sequences and around 300 Gb of sequence data. Around 300 gigabases of sequencing data and some 85 million unique TCR sequences were included in an early release covering 500 to 750 HLA-typed donors. Among the roughly 370 genotyped donors, about 85% belonged to the genetic ancestry cluster associated with self-reported Caucasian donors. The aim of the study was to test whether cataloging public T cell receptors could identify signatures of past pathogen exposure. The study profiled the T cell repertoires of more than 500 subjects by immunosequencing and related them to cytomegalovirus serostatus. A separate validation cohort of some 130 different subjects was used in addition to the 666-subject first cohort. High-throughput TCR immunosequencing, statistical association of individual TCRs with disease status, and machine learning were combined to predict cytomegalovirus infection status. A later analysis re-analyzed previously published TCR beta repertoires from roughly 600 donors and added high-resolution HLA genotyping to study TCR occurrence patterns. In the later analysis, no new phenotypic data were used to find candidate immune exposures; instead, reliance was placed on TCR beta sequences and their occurrence across donors. In an earlier analysis of roughly 540 of the donors, high-throughput TCR beta sequencing was used to judge whether each TCR beta V gene segment behaved as functional or pseudogenic. Donor age, sex, ethnicity and CMV serostatus were collected together with the repertoire data. Genome-wide SNP genotypes for about three fifths of the 666 donors were used in a later genetic analysis, which treated that subset as a discovery cohort. Every repertoire in the discovery cohort had been generated on one and the same sequencing platform. HLA typing covered class I and class II loci at four-digit resolution. The number of donors typed differed by locus, with roughly 629-640 for A, B, C, DRB1 and DQB1, around 500 for DQA1, 600 to 610 for DPA1, and some 450 for DPB1. Because of strong linkage in the cohort, roughly five DR-DQ haplotypes were treated as single units for association and clustering. Across approximately 420 genotyped donors of the cohort, an average of approximately 220,000 unique TCR beta nucleotide sequences per donor were sequenced, and 15% to 20% of those sequences were non-productive.

Library preparation employed the immunoSEQ multiplex PCR assay. For the multiplex PCR, a mixture combining 60 forward primers for TCR Vbeta segments and 13 reverse primers for TCR Jbeta segments was used. A multiplex PCR assay on genomic DNA amplified the CDR3 region of rearranged TCR beta genes. Amplified TCR beta libraries were sequenced as 87-base-pair reads on the Illumina HiSeq System. The authors processed their data as follows. Across the 700 or so repertoires, a later analysis counted 60 million to 90 million unique TCR beta chains, around 11 million of which were shared by at least two donors. To remove PCR and sequencing errors, raw reads were error-corrected and collapsed into unique sequences using a nearest-neighbor algorithm that merged closely related sequences. Alignment of CDR3 sequences to IMGT reference sequences was used to assign V, D and J gene segments. For a sequence to be retained, a match of at least six nucleotides was required to both a V gene segment and a J gene segment. Rearrangements were classified as productive when the CDR3 lacked stop codons and remained in frame with V and J, and all other rearrangements were classified as non-productive. Following IMGT convention, CDR3 was defined as the stretch from the second conserved V-encoded cysteine up to the conserved J-encoded phenylalanine. The earlier analysis of 587 of the donors excluded any sequence lacking an unambiguous match to a single V gene segment. An earlier analysis of several hundred of the donors called V segments functional above 56.7% productive rearrangements and segregating when the between-donor standard deviation exceeded 5%. A statistical classification framework was built to diagnose cytomegalovirus status from the catalog of TCR beta chain sequences. V and J gene assignment, in a later analysis, came from comparing TCR nucleotide sequences with IMGT/GENE-DB human TR gene sequences. A later analysis assigned CDR3 sequences and most-parsimonious VDJ recombination scenarios with the TCRdist pipeline. In a later analysis, every TCR beta chain was defined by the combination of its CDR3 amino acid sequence and its V-gene family, and reads without a unique V-gene family were dropped. As a way to deal with suspected cross-contamination and a sequencing artifact, a later analysis dropped over 550 nucleotide sequences that were highly shared and had low generation probability. For each public chain, a later analysis derived a clonal expansion index from normalized ranks of inferred template counts within each repertoire. A later analysis computed generation probabilities with a VDJ recombination model fitted to out-of-frame rearrangements, and checked the results against IGoR. In a later analysis, hypergeometric tests were used to score TCR-TCR, TCR-HLA and TCR-CMV co-occurrence, with a repertoire-size bias correction applied to TCR pairs. To estimate false discovery rates, a later analysis permuted the HLA or CMV assignments 20 times. In a later analysis, co-occurring TCRs were grouped using DBSCAN, with TCRdist sequence similarity added in when clustering inside HLA-allele-positive subsets. For co-occurrence clustering, repertoires with fewer than 30,000 or more than 120,000 public chains were excluded, along with a handful of repertoires with anomalous nucleotide sharing. TCRdb stores this immuneACCESS table with in-frame sequences only. Part of the clones is absent; in the studies checked, under half of the shortfall reflects unresolved V genes, and no reason is known for the rest. D and trimming were read from the DNA, whereas the V and J calls and clone size are those reported in that table. This sample has 150,000 to 200,000 clones in its table, and 80% to 85% of those were observed once. Of the sample, around 1.9% falls within the top ten clones.

Broader findings and caveats from the paper: A further reported finding was that TCR beta sequences accurately predicted the HLA-A and HLA-B alleles for most subjects in the first cohort. The earlier analysis of nearly 600 of the donors excluded some 15 rarely observed V segments, including chromosome 9 orphons, because counts were too low. In a later analysis, several top co-occurrence clusters were reported to appear linked to parvovirus B19, influenza, CMV and Epstein-Barr virus. HLA typing was unavailable for some donors at each locus, so association tests used only the typed subset. A few of the identified cytomegalovirus-associated TCR beta chains were confirmed in vitro to be specific for cytomegalovirus antigens. When HLA alleles, especially DR and DQ, strongly co-occurred, attributing TCR associations to individual alleles was difficult. Linkage disequilibrium might explain the correlated functional status among segregating V segments, but an unknown experimental factor could not be ruled out. A later genetic analysis associated a missense DCLRE1C variant with V-gene and J-gene trimming of TCR beta chains, and an independent cohort replicated the association. The presence/absence analyses assumed that sequencing depth was roughly uniform across donors, and that assumption may not be true. The classifier was reported to diagnose cytomegalovirus status with high specificity and sensitivity in both the original cohort and the validation cohort. The 87-base-pair reads could not distinguish some IMGT-functional V segments, including TRBV6-2 and TRBV6-3, so those segments were excluded. Compared with the approximately 700-donor mean, donors in an Asian-associated ancestry cluster had fewer N-insertions in productive TCRs, according to a later genetic analysis. The authors suggested that the approach could potentially be extended to other disease states and immunological phenotypes. The study gave a list of 150 to 200 TCR beta chains associated with cytomegalovirus. At a false discovery rate of 0.05, a later analysis linked under 20,000 TCR beta sequences to specific HLA alleles. A later analysis found that TCR association rates varied across HLA loci, with DRB1 alleles showing the most associated TCRs and HLA-C alleles the fewest. In this cohort, only TCR beta chains were sequenced, and detectable features were limited by the absence of alpha or paired-chain data. A later analysis found that HLA-associated TCR beta chains were more clonally expanded and had lower generation probabilities than equally common non-associated chains. In an earlier analysis of fewer than 700 of the donors, most TCR beta V segments appeared in productive rearrangements about 87% or about 30% of the time, broadly matching IMGT annotations. The only immune exposure information available for the cohort was CMV serostatus. According to a later analysis, most CMV-associated TCR beta chains appeared to be HLA-restricted, and the HLA associations seemed to be driven largely by CMV exposure. Most TCR sequences were seen in very few donors, while some public TCRs were found in many individuals. A cluster of highly shared sequence variants was judged likely to represent a technical artifact of the sequencing pipeline.

In total, approximately 700 healthy bone marrow donors made up the cohort. At the time of sampling, all cohort members were nominally healthy, though unrecorded immune exposures were likely present. The donor was CMV seronegative and was included in the group of over 300 seronegative cohort members. Each donor provided a peripheral blood sample, and peripheral blood mononuclear cells were used for TCR beta sequencing. The Qiagen DNeasy Blood Extraction Kit was used to extract genomic DNA from the blood cell samples. The germline V end is reduced by 0 bases and the J end by 4 bases; junction bases left unmatched: 6. According to the germline V gene (reference sequence), CDR1 reads SGHKS and CDR2 reads YYEKEE. CDR3 length: 15 amino acids, cysteine to phenylalanine. CDR3 DNA only is kept here, 45 bases in frame from base 1.

The sequence came from a young man in good health and CMV-seronegative. The rearrangement joined TRBV5-5 to TRBJ2-7, and 8 junction bases match TRBD2. Sequencing input: PBMCs. The base sequence is TGTGCCAGCAGCTTGGCCGGGACTAGTGGGTACGAGCAGTACTTC. It is translated as CASSLAGTSGYEQYF.